This T cell receptor beta chain was recovered during a study of T cells after yellow fever vaccination. The CDR3 covers 15 residues. Germline-derived CDR1 and CDR2 are DFQATT and SNEGSKA (reference sequence). Trimming took 2 bases from V and 2 from J; bases not matched to a gene: 4. MiXCR, applied by TCRdb to the 5' RACE reads, yields one record per CDR3 protein. The sample includes around 590,000 distinct CDR3 sequences, 10% to 15% of them seen just once. Sample: PBMCs, taken on the day of the yellow fever booster vaccination. This TCR was sampled from a man in his thirties or forties who received the YFV17D yellow fever vaccine. The chain couples TRBV20-1 to TRBJ2-7, with 12 nucleotides matching TRBD2. The CDR3 sequence: CSARKLAGGTYEQYF. The CDR3 DNA sequence: TGCAGTGCTAGAAAACTAGCGGGAGGCACCTACGAGCAGTACTTC.